This TCR beta chain was identified in a study of HIV-infected patients and healthy controls. Study observations and caveats: Significant mean usage differences between HIV-infected patients and controls involved eight alpha and eight beta V genes. No HLA typing of donors was done in this study.

The repertoire came from unfractionated whole blood and reflected all unsorted peripheral T cells. Reverse transcription used about 500 ng RNA and constant-region primers for alpha and beta. Separate chain-specific third strand synthesis with multiplexing indices produced the alpha and beta libraries. TCRdb reanalysed the 5' RACE reads using MiXCR and keeps one entry per CDR3 protein. The table records 12,000 or so distinct CDR3 sequences, less than 6.5% of them present only once. By share of the sample, this clonotype is medium-sized. Antigen: not known. The sequenced sample was blood. This TCR came from an adult in good health.

The CDR3 region has the DNA TGTGCCAGCAACCGGGACAGGGTCCCAGATACGCAGTATTTT. Translating gives CASNRDRVPDTQYF. V usage is TRBV6-1 and J usage is TRBJ2-3, with TRBD1 matching 9 bases. Looked up from germline, CDR1 is MNHNS and CDR2 is SASEGT. V was clipped by 7 bases and J by 4 bases; unmatched bases: 6. The CDR3 runs 14 residues.